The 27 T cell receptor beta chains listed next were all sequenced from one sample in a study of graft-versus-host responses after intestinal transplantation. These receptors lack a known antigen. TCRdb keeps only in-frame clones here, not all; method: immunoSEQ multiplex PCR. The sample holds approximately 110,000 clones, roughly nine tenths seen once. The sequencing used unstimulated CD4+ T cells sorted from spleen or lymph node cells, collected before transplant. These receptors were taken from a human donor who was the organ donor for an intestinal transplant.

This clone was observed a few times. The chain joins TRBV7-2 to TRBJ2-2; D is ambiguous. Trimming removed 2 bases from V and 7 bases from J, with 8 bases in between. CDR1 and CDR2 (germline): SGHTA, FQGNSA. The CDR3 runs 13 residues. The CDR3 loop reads CASSLRVGGELFF. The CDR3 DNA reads TGTGCCAGCAGCTTAAGGGTAGGCGGGGAGCTGTTTTTT.

CDR3: CASGSLGLTDTQYF. DNA of the CDR3: TGTGCCAGTGGGTCCCTGGGGCTCACAGATACGCAGTATTTT. This chain uses TRBV19 with TRBJ2-3; TRBD1 might be the D (5 bases). The germline CDR1 and CDR2 sequences are LNHDA and SQIVND (reference sequence). The V end was cut by 8 bases, the J end by 2 bases, with 14 bases between. This CDR3 comprises 14 residues. The whole variable domain, remainder taken from reference TRBV19 and TRBJ2-3, is DGGITQSPKYLFRKEGQNVTLSCEQNLNHDAMYWYRQDPGQGLRLIYYSQIVNDFQKGDIAEGYSVSREKKESFPLTVTSAQKNPTAFYLCASGSLGLTDTQYFGPGTRLTVL.

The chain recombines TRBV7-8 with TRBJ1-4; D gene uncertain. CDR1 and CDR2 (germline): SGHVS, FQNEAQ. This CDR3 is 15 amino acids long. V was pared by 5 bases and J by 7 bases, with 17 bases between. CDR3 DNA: TGTGCCAGCAGCAGTACCAGGCCCCGGGGTGAAAAACTGTTTTTT. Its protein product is CASSSTRPRGEKLFF. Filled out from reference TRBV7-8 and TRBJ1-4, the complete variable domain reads GAGVSQSPRYKVAKRGQDVALRCDPISGHVSLFWYQQALGQGPEFLTYFQNEAQLDKSGLPSDRFFAERPEGSVSTLKIQRTQQEDSAVYLCASSSTRPRGEKLFFGSGTQLSVL.

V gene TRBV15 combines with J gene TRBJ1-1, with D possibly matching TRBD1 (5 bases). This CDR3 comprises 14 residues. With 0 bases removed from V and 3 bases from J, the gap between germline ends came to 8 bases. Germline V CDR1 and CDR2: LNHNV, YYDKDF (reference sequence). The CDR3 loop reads CATSRDVGDTEAFF. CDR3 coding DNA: TGTGCCACCAGCAGAGACGTGGGGGACACTGAAGCTTTCTTT.

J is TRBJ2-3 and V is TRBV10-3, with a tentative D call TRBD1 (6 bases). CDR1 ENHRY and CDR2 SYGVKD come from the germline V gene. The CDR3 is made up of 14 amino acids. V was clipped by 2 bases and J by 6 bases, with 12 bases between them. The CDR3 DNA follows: TGTGCCATCAGTGAGGGGGGCGCGACGGATACGCAGTATTTT. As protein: CAISEGGATDTQYF.

The CDR3 is CASSGSFENEQFF. For the CDR3, the DNA is TGCGCCAGCAGCGGCTCCTTTGAGAATGAGCAGTTCTTC. The rearrangement links TRBV5-1 to TRBJ2-1; no clear D gene. The CDR3 consists of 13 residues. V lost 4 bases and J lost 7, with 12 bases in between. Germline CDR1 reads SGHRS; CDR2 reads YFSETQ.

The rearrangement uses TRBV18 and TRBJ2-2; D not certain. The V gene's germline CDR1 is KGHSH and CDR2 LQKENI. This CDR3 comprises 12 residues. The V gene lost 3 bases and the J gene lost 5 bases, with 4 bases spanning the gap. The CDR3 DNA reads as TGTGCCAGCTCACCCGGGACCGGGGAGCTGTTTTTT. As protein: CASSPGTGELFF.

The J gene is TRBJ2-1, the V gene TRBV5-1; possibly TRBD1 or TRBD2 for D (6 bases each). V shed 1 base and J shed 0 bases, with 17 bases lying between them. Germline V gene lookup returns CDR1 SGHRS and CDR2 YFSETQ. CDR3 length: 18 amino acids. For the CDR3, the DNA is TGCGCCAGCAGCTTGACGGGGGCCCTGCGGAGCTCCTACAATGAGCAGTTCTTC. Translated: CASSLTGALRSSYNEQFF.

The CDR3 reads CASSDRPEQQETQYF. The CDR3 DNA is TGTGCCAGCTCAGACCGGCCGGAGCAGCAAGAGACCCAGTACTTC. The rearrangement links TRBV18 to TRBJ2-5, with unresolved D. CDR1 KGHSH and CDR2 LQKENI come from the germline V gene. V was shortened by 5 bases and J by 2 bases, with 15 bases between the two germline ends. The CDR3 is 15 amino acids.

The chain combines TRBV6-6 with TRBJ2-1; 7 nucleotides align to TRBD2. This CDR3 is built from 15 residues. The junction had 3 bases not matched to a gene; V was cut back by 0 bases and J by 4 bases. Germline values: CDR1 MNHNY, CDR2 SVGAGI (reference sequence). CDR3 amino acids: CASSYSTGGYNEQFF. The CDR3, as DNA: TGTGCCAGCAGTTACTCAACGGGGGGTTACAATGAGCAGTTCTTC.

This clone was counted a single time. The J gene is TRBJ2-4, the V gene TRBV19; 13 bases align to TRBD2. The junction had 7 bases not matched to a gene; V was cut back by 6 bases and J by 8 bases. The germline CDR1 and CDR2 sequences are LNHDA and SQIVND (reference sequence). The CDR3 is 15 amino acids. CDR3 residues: CASRRTSGSLDIQYF. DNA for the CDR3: TGTGCCAGTAGACGGACTAGCGGGAGCCTGGACATTCAGTACTTC.

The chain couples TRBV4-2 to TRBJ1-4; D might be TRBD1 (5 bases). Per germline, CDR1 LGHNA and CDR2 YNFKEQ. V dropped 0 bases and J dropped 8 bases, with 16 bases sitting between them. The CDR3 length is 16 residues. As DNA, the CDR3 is TGTGCCAGCAGCCAAGAGGCGCAGGGAGGATGGGAAAAACTGTTTTTT. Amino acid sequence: CASSQEAQGGWEKLFF.

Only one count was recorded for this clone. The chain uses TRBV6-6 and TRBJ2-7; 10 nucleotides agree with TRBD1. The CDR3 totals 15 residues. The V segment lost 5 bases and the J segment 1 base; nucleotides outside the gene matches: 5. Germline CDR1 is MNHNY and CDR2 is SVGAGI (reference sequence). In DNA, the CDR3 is TGTGCCAGCAGTCCGACAGGGGGCACTTCCTACGAGCAGTACTTC. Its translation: CASSPTGGTSYEQYF.

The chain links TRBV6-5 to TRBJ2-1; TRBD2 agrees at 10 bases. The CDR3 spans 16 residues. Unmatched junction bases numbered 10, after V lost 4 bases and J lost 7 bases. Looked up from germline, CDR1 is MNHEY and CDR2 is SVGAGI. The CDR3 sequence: CASSSLLAGVGNEQFF. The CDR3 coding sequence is TGTGCCAGCAGTTCACTCCTAGCGGGAGTCGGGAATGAGCAGTTCTTC.

The CDR3 here is CASRSYSNQPQHF. The CDR3 DNA reads TGTGCCAGCAGATCTTATAGCAATCAGCCCCAGCATTTT. The rearrangement uses TRBV2 and TRBJ1-5; no definite D call. Germline-derived CDR1 and CDR2 are SNHLY and FYNNEI. Trimming took 6 bases from V and 0 from J, leaving 6 bases between them. The CDR3 has 13 residues.

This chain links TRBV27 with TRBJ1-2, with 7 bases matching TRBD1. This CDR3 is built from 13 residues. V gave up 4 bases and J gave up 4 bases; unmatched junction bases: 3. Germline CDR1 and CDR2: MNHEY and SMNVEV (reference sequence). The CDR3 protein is CASSSRTGYGYTF. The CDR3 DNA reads TGTGCCAGCAGTTCGCGGACAGGCTATGGCTACACCTTC.

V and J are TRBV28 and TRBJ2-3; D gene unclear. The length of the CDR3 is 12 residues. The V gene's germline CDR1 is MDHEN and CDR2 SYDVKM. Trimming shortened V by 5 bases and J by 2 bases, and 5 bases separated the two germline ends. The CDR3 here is CASSRNTDTQYF. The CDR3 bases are TGTGCCAGCAGTCGGAACACAGATACGCAGTATTTT.

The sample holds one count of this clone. The CDR3 here is CASSQVGTGVHEKLFF. In DNA, the CDR3 is TGCGCCAGCAGCCAAGTCGGAACAGGAGTGCATGAAAAACTGTTTTTT. The rearrangement links TRBV4-3 to TRBJ1-4; D is perhaps TRBD1 (5 bases). CDR1 is LGHNA, CDR2 YSLEER, per germline. The CDR3 runs 16 residues. V was trimmed by 1 base and J by 6 bases, leaving 15 bases between them.

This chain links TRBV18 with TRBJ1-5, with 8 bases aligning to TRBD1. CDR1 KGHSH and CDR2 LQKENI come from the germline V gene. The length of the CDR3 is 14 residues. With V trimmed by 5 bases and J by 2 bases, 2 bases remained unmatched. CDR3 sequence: CASSKDRGNQPQHF. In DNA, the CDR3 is TGTGCCAGCTCAAAGGACAGGGGCAATCAGCCCCAGCATTTT.

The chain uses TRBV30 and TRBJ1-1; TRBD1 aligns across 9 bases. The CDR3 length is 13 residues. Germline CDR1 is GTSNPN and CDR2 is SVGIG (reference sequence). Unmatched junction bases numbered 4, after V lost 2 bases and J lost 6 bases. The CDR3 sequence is CAWSPGQGSEAFF. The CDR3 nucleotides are TGTGCCTGGAGTCCGGGACAGGGATCTGAAGCTTTCTTT. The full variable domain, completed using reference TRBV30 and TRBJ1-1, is SQTIHQWPATLVQPVGSPLSLECTVEGTSNPNLYWYRQAAGRGLQLLFYSVGIGQISSEVPQNLSASRPQDRQFILSSKKLLLSDSGFYLCAWSPGQGSEAFFGQGTRLTVV.

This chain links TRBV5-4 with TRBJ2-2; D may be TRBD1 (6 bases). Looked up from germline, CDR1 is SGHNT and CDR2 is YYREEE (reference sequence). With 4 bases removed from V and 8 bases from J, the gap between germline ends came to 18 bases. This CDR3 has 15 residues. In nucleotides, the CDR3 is TGTGCCAGCAGCCCGGGACACCCAGAGGTTGGGGAGCTGTTTTTT. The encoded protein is CASSPGHPEVGELFF. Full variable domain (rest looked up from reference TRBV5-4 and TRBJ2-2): ETGVTQSPTHLIKTRGQQVTLRCSSQSGHNTVSWYQQALGQGPQFIFQYYREEENGRGNFPPRFSGLQFPNYSSELNVNALELDDSALYLCASSPGHPEVGELFFGEGSRLTVL.

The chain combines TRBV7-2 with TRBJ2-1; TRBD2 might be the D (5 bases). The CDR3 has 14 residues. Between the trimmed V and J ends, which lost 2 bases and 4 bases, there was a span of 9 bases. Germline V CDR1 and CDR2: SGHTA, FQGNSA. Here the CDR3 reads CASSLITGYNEQFF. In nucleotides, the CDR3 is TGTGCCAGCAGCTTAATAACGGGATACAATGAGCAGTTCTTC.

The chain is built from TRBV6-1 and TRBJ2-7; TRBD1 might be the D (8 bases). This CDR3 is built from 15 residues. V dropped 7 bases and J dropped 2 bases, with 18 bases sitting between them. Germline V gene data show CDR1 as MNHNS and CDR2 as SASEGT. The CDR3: CASNLDRGGAYEQYF. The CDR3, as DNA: TGTGCCAGCAATCTCGACAGGGGAGGGGCCTACGAGCAGTACTTC.

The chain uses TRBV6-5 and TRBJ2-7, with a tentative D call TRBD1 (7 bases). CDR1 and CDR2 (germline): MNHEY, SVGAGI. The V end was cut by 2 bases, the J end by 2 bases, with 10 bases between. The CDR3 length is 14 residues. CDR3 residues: CASSYDREAYEQYF. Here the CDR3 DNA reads TGTGCCAGCAGTTACGACAGGGAGGCCTACGAGCAGTACTTC.

The CDR3 protein is CATSVPRGTPDEQFF. DNA of the CDR3: TGTGCCACCAGCGTCCCTAGGGGGACTCCGGATGAGCAGTTCTTC. V usage is TRBV15 and J usage is TRBJ2-1, with D perhaps given as TRBD1 or TRBD2 (6 bases each). Deletions cut 5 bases from V and 8 bases from J, with 19 bases between. The CDR3 loop spans 15 amino acids. The germline V gene has CDR1 LNHNV and CDR2 YYDKDF (reference sequence).

Here the CDR3 reads CASSSDSAAQAFF. The CDR3 DNA sequence: TGTGCCAGCAGCTCCGACAGCGCGGCCCAAGCTTTCTTT. V gene TRBV11-2 combines with J gene TRBJ1-1; D perhaps matches TRBD1 (5 bases). CDR3 size: 13 residues. In germline, CDR1 is SGHAT, CDR2 FQNNGV. Between the trimmed V and J ends, which lost 4 bases and 9 bases, there was a span of 15 bases.

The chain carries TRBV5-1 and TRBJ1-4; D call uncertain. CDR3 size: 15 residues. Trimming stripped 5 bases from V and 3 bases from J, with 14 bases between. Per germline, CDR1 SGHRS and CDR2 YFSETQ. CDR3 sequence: CASSFTDPPNEKLFF. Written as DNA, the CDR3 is TGCGCCAGCAGTTTCACGGACCCGCCTAATGAAAAACTGTTTTTT.